These T cell receptor beta chains were read from a single sample in a study of blood T cell repertoires in COVID-19. TCRdb's table, derived via immunoSEQ multiplex PCR, lists solely in-frame clones and lacks some. Of some 200,000 clones in the sample, roughly 90% were seen once. The sequencing input was PBMCs or T cells enriched from blood (not recorded which). These TCRs come from a woman aged 25 to 39 who had recovered from COVID-19. Both conserved end residues are part of each CDR3. A D gene is named only where the DNA matches it firmly. Expanded clones get a size class; other rows say once, few or many, or leave the size out.

D: .; V: TRBV12-3/TRBV12-4; J: TRBJ1-6; size: .; CDR3: CASSVLESLHF; DNA: TGTGCCAGCAGCGTCCTCGAGTCCCTCCACTTT
D: TRBD2; V: TRBV9; J: TRBJ2-1; size: .; CDR3: CASSGGLAGVNEQFF; DNA: TGTGCCAGCAGCGGGGGACTAGCGGGAGTAAATGAGCAGTTCTTC
D: .; V: TRBV13; J: TRBJ1-4; size: .; CDR3: CASSLGQGNEKLFF; DNA: TGTGCCAGCAGCTTAGGGCAGGGCAATGAAAAACTGTTTTTT
D: TRBD2; V: TRBV27; J: TRBJ2-1; size: .; CDR3: CASSLRASGRAYNEQFF; DNA: TGTGCCAGCAGTTTACGGGCTAGCGGGAGGGCCTACAATGAGCAGTTCTTC
D: TRBD2; V: TRBV5-4; J: TRBJ2-7; size: .; CDR3: CASSPFAGVFYEQYF; DNA: TGTGCCAGCAGCCCGTTTGCGGGAGTTTTCTACGAGCAGTACTTC
D: .; V: TRBV7-2; J: TRBJ1-5; size: .; CDR3: CASSLWTAILSNQPQHF; DNA: TGTGCCAGCAGCTTATGGACAGCGATTCTTAGCAATCAGCCCCAGCATTTT
D: TRBD2; V: TRBV3-1/TRBV3-2; J: TRBJ2-5; size: once; CDR3: CASSQEGLAGGPNQETQYF; DNA: TGTGCCAGCAGCCAAGAAGGGCTAGCGGGGGGACCGAACCAAGAGACCCAGTACTTC
D: TRBD2; V: TRBV4-2; J: TRBJ2-7; size: few; CDR3: CASSQGLAATYEQYF; DNA: TGTGCCAGCAGCCAAGGCCTAGCGGCAACCTACGAGCAGTACTTC
D: TRBD1; V: TRBV27; J: TRBJ1-1; size: .; CDR3: CASSFGQGARNTEAFF; DNA: TGTGCCAGCAGTTTTGGACAGGGGGCTAGGAACACTGAAGCTTTCTTT
D: TRBD1; V: TRBV30; J: TRBJ2-1; size: .; CDR3: CAWSVGTGVYNEQFF; DNA: TGTGCCTGGAGTGTGGGGACAGGGGTATACAATGAGCAGTTCTTC
D: TRBD1; V: TRBV12-5; J: TRBJ2-5; size: .; CDR3: CASGEGQTETQYF; DNA: TGTGCTAGTGGCGAGGGACAGACGGAGACCCAGTACTTC
D: .; V: TRBV18; J: TRBJ2-1; size: .; CDR3: CASSQYGHEQFF; DNA: TGTGCCAGCTCACAGTACGGTCATGAGCAGTTCTTC
D: .; V: TRBV27; J: TRBJ2-5; size: .; CDR3: CASSLSYFDTPQETQYF; DNA: TGTGCCAGCAGTTTATCGTATTTTGACACCCCGCAAGAGACCCAGTACTTC
D: .; V: TRBV4-3; J: TRBJ1-6; size: few; CDR3: CASSQEAGNSPLHF; DNA: TGCGCCAGCAGCCAAGAGGCAGGGAATTCACCCCTCCACTTT
D: .; V: TRBV12-3/TRBV12-4; J: TRBJ2-7; size: .; CDR3: CASNRDNTYEQYF; DNA: TGTGCCAGCAACAGGGATAACACCTACGAGCAGTACTTC
D: TRBD1; V: TRBV5-8; J: TRBJ2-5; size: .; CDR3: CASSLFGTGAGETQYF; DNA: TGTGCCAGCAGCTTGTTTGGGACAGGGGCAGGAGAGACCCAGTACTTC
D: TRBD1; V: TRBV2; J: TRBJ1-5; size: once; CDR3: CASSSGTGSQPQHF; DNA: TGTGCCAGCAGTTCCGGGACAGGGAGTCAGCCCCAGCATTTT
D: .; V: TRBV12-3/TRBV12-4; J: TRBJ2-7; size: .; CDR3: CASKGGVTYEQYF; DNA: TGTGCCAGCAAAGGGGGGGTCACCTACGAGCAGTACTTC
D: .; V: TRBV7-9; J: TRBJ1-1; size: once; CDR3: CASSLSLMNTEAFF; DNA: TGTGCCAGCAGCCTCAGTCTCATGAACACTGAAGCTTTCTTT
D: .; V: TRBV19; J: TRBJ1-3; size: .; CDR3: CASSRQAGNTIYF; DNA: TGTGCCAGTAGTAGGCAGGCTGGAAACACCATATATTTT
D: .; V: TRBV3-1/TRBV3-2; J: TRBJ1-2; size: .; CDR3: CASSPQSTGGSYGYTF; DNA: TGTGCCAGCAGCCCACAGTCTACGGGGGGAAGCTATGGCTACACCTTC
D: TRBD1; V: TRBV20-1; J: TRBJ2-1; size: .; CDR3: CSADDRGEFF; DNA: TGCAGTGCTGACGACAGGGGGGAGTTCTTC
D: TRBD2; V: TRBV7-2; J: TRBJ2-1; size: .; CDR3: CASSMGLAGVNEQFF; DNA: TGTGCCAGCAGCATGGGACTAGCGGGGGTCAATGAGCAGTTCTTC
D: TRBD2; V: TRBV2; J: TRBJ2-7; size: .; CDR3: CASRSLAGVSRSEQYF; DNA: TGTGCCAGCAGGTCGCTAGCGGGAGTCTCGCGCAGCGAGCAGTACTTC
D: .; V: TRBV27; J: TRBJ2-1; size: .; CDR3: CASLSRESHNEQFF; DNA: TGTGCCAGCCTCTCGAGGGAGAGCCACAATGAGCAGTTCTTC
D: TRBD1; V: TRBV24-1; J: TRBJ2-2; size: .; CDR3: CATSEPTGGPHGELFF; DNA: TGTGCCACCAGTGAACCCACAGGGGGTCCCCACGGGGAGCTGTTTTTT
D: .; V: TRBV7-2; J: TRBJ1-1; size: .; CDR3: CASSSSFSSGAFF; DNA: TGTGCCAGCAGCTCTTCGTTCTCCTCAGGAGCTTTCTTT
D: .; V: TRBV6-4; J: TRBJ2-2; size: .; CDR3: CASSQGPNAGELFF; DNA: TGTGCCAGCAGTCAGGGTCCGAACGCCGGGGAGCTGTTTTTT
D: .; V: TRBV4-3; J: TRBJ2-7; size: .; CDR3: CASSQDLVIGGTYEQYF; DNA: TGCGCCAGCAGCCAAGATCTGGTTATAGGCGGTACCTACGAGCAGTACTTC